The clone carrying this T cell receptor beta chain has at least ten counts. The CDR3 runs to 15 residues. V was shortened by 2 bases and J by 3 bases, with 14 bases between the two germline ends. Germline values: CDR1 MNHEY, CDR2 SVGEGT. This sample stems from a study of molecular identifiers for immune sequencing clone quantification. Each CDR3 protein gets one entry after TCRdb re-called the PCR reads with MiXCR. The sample records around 70,000 distinct CDR3 sequences, around a sixth being singletons. The TCR was taken from a human donor in good health. Some libraries in this study had Jurkat cell RNA spiked in. The genes are TRBV6-2 or TRBV6-3 and TRBJ2-7; D is ambiguous. Sequenced: naive CD8+ T cells from blood, with Jurkat cell RNA spiked in. Subset denoted: FACS-sorted CD8+CD4-CCR7+CD45RA+ naive T cells. DNA for the CDR3: TGTGCCAGCAGTTACGGCCTGAGGTCGAACTACGAGCAGTACTTC. It yields the protein CASSYGLRSNYEQYF.